The source of this T cell receptor beta chain is a study of chemoradiotherapy in HPV16-positive cancers. Sequencing used immunoSEQ multiplex PCR; TCRdb keeps in-frame clones, though not all of them. The repertoire consists of more than 35,000 clones, with roughly three quarters occurring once and the leading ten covering more than 5%. The germline CDR1 and CDR2 sequences are SQVTM and ANQGSEA. The length of the CDR3 is 12 residues. The V gene end was trimmed by 6 bases and the J gene end by 6 bases; junction bases not matched to a gene: 4. This clonotype was obtained from a human donor with HPV-associated anogenital cancer. The source material was blood, sampled from a patient who underwent chemoradiotherapy. The rearrangement links TRBV29-1 to TRBJ1-4, with 7 nucleotides matching TRBD1. DNA for the CDR3: TGCAGCGTACAGGGGAGGGATGAAAAACTGTTTTTT. It is translated as CSVQGRDEKLFF.